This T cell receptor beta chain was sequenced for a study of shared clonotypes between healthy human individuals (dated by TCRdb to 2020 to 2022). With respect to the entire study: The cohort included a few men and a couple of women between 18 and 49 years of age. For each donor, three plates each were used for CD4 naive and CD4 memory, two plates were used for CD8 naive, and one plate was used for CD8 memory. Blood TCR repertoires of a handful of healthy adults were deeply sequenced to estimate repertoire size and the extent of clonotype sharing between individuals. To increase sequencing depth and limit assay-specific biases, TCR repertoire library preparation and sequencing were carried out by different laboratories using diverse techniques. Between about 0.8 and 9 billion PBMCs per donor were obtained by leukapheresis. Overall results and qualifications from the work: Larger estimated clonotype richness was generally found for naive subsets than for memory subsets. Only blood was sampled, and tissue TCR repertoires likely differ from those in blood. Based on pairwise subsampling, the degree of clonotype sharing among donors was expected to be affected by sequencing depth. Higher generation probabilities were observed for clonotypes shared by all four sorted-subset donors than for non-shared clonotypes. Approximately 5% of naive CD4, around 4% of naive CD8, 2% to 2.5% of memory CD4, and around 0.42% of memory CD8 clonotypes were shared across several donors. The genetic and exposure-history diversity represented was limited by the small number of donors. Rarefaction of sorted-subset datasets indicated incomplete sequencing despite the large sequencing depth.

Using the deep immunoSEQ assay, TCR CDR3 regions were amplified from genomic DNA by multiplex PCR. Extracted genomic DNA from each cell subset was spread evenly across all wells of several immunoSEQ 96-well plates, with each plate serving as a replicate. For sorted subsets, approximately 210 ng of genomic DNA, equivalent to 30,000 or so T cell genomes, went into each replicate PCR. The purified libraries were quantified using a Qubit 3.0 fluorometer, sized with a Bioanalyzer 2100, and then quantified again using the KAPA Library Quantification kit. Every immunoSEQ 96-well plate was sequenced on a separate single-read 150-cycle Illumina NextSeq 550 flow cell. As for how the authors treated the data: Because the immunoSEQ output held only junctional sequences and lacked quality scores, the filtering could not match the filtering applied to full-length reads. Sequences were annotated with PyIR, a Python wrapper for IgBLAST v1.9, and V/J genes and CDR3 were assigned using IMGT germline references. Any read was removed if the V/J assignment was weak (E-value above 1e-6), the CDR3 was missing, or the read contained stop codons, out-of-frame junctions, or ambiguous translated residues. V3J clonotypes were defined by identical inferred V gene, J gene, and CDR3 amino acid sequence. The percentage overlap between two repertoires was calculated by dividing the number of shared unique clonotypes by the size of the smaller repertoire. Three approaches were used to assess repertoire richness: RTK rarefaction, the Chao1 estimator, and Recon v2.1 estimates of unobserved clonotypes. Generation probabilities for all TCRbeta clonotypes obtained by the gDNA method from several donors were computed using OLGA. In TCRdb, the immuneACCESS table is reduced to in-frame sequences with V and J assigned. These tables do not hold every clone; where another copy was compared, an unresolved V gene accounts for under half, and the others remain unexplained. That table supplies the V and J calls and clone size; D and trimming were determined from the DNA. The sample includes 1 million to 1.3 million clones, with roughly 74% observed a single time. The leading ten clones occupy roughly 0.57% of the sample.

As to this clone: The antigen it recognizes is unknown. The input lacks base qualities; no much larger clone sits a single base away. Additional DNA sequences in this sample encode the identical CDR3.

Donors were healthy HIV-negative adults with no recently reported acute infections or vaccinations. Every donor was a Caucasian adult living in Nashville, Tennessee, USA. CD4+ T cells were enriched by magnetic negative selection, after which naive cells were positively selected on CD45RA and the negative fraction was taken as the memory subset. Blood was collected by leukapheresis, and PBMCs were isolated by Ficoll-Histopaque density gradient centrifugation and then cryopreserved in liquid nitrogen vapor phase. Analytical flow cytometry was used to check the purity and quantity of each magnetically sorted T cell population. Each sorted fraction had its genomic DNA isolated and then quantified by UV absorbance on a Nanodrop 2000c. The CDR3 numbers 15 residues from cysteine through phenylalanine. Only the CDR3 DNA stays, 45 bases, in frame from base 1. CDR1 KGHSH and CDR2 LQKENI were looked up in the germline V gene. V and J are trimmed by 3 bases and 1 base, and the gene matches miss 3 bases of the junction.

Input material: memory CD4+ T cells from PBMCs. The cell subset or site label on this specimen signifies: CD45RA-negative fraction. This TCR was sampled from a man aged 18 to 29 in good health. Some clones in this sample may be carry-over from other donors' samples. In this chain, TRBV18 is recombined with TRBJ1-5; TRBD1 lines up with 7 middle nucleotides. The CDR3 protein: CASSPLQGSNQPQHF. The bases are TGTGCCAGCTCACCCCTACAGGGGAGCAATCAGCCCCAGCATTTT. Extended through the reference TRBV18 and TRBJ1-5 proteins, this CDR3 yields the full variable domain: NAGVMQNPRHLVRRRGQEARLRCSPMKGHSHVYWYRQLPEEGLKFMVYLQKENIIDESGMPKERFSAEFPKEGPSILRIQQVVRGDSAAYFCASSPLQGSNQPQHFGDGTRLSIL.